The TCR beta chain described here comes from a study of T cell responses to AZD1222 COVID-19 vaccine. Findings and limits, study-wide: CD4 TCRs covered the whole spike, strongest at regions 160-218 and 743-854.

The CDR3 covers 15 residues. Looked up from germline, CDR1 is SEHNR and CDR2 is FQNEAQ (reference sequence). V was shortened by 4 bases and J by 0 bases, with 13 bases between the two germline ends. Assay: immunoSEQ multiplex PCR; the TCRdb copy retains only in-frame clones and omits some. The repertoire holds about 74,000 clones, with 86% as singletons. Only one count was recorded for this clone. Antigen: not known. The chain carries TRBV7-9 and TRBJ2-7; no definite D call. The TCR originated in an adult in good health. The sequences come from peripheral blood, collected on day 0 of AZD1222 vaccination. DNA for the CDR3: TGTGCCAGCAGCTGGAGCGATGCAATCTCCTACGAGCAGTACTTC. Protein: CASSWSDAISYEQYF.